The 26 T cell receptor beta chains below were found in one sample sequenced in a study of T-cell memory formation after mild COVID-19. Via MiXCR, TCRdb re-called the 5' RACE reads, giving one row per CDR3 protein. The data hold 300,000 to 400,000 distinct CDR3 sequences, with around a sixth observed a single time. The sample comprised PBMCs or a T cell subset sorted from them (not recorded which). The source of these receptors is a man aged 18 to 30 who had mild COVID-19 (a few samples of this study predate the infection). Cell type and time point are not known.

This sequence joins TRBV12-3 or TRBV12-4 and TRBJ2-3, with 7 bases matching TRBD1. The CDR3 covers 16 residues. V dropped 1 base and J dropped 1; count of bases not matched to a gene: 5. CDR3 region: CASSLVGGAGTDTQYF. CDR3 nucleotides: TGTGCCAGCAGTTTAGTAGGGGGCGCGGGCACAGATACGCAGTATTTT.

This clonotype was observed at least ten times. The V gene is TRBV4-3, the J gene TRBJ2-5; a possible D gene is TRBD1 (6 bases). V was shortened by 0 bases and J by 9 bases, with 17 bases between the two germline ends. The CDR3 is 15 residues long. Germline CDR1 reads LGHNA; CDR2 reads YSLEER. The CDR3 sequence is CASSQERDNPWSQYF. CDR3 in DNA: TGCGCCAGCAGCCAAGAACGGGACAACCCTTGGTCCCAGTACTTC.

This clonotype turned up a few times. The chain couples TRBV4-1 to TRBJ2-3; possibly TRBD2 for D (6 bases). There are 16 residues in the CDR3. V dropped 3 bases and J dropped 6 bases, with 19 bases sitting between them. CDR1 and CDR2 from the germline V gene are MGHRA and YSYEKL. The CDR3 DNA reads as TGCGCCAGCAGCCACGCGACTAGTACGCCCTGGGATACGCAGTATTTT. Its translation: CASSHATSTPWDTQYF.

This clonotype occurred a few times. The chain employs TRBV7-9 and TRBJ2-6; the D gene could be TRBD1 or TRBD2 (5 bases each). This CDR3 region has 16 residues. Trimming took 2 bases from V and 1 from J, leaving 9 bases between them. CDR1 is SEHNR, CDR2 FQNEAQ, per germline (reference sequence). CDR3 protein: CASSLKRGSGANVLTF. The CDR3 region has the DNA TGTGCCAGCAGCTTAAAGAGGGGATCTGGGGCCAACGTCCTGACTTTC.

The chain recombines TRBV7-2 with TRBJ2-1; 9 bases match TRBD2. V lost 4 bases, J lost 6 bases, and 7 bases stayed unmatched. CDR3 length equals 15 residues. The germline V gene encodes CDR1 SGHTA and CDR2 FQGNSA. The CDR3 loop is CASSWRGGQSNEQFF. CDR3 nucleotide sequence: TGTGCCAGCAGCTGGCGGGGGGGCCAAAGCAATGAGCAGTTCTTC.

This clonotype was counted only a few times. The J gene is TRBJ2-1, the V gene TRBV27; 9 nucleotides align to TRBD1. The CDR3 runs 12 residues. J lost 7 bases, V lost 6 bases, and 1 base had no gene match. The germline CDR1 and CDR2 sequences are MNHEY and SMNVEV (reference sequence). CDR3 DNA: TGTGCCAGCAGCGGACAGGGGAATGAGCAGTTCTTC. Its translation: CASSGQGNEQFF.

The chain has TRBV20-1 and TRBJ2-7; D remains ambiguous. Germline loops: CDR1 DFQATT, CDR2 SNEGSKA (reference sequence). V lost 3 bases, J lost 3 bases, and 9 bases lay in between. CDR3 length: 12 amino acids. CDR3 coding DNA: TGCAGTGCTAGTAGGTGGAACTACGAGCAGTACTTC. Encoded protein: CSASRWNYEQYF.

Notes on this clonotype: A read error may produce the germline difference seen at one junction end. The CDR3 protein is CDSTPAGGSSYNEQFF. The CDR3 DNA follows: TGCGACAGCACCCCTGCCGGGGGGAGCTCCTACAATGAGCAGTTCTTC. V gene TRBV5-1 combines with J gene TRBJ2-1; the match to TRBD2 covers 7 bases. Looked up from germline, CDR1 is SGHRS and CDR2 is YFSETQ. The CDR3 totals 16 residues.

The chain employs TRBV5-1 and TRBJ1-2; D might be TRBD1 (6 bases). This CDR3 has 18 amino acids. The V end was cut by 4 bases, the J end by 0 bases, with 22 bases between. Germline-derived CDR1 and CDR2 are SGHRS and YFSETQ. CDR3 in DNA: TGCGCCAGCAGCCCACGGGGACACCTGGTCGCAGCTAACTATGGCTACACCTTC. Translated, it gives CASSPRGHLVAANYGYTF.

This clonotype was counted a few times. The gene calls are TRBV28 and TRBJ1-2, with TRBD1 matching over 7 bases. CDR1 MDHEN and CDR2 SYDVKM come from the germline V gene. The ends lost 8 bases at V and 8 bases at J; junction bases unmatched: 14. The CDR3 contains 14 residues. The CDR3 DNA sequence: TGTGCCAGCGGAAGACAGGGAAACCCCAGCGGCTACACCTTC. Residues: CASGRQGNPSGYTF.

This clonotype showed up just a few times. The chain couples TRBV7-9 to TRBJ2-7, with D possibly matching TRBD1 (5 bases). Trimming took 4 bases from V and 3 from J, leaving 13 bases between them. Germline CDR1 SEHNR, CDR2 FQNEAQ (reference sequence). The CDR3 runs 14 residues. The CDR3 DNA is TGTGCCAGCAGCTCCTCCAGGGCCGGCTACGAGCAGTACTTC. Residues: CASSSSRAGYEQYF.

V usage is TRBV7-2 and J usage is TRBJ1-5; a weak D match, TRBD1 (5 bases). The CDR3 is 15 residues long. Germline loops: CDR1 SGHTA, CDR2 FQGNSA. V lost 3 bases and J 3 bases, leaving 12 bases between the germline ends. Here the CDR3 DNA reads TGTGCCAGCAGCTTGGTCGGGACGGACAATCAGCCCCAGCATTTT. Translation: CASSLVGTDNQPQHF.

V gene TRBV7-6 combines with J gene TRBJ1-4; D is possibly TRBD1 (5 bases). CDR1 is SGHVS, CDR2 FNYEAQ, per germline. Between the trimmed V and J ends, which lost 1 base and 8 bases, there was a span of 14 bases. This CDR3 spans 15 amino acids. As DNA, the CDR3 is TGTGCCAGCAGCTTAGTCCAGGGAGGAGGAGAAAAACTGTTTTTT. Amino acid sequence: CASSLVQGGGEKLFF. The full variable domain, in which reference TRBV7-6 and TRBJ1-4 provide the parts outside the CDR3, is GAGVSQSPRYKVTKRGQDVALRCDPISGHVSLYWYRQALGQGPEFLTYFNYEAQQDKSGLPNDRFSAERPEGSISTLTIQRTEQRDSAMYRCASSLVQGGGEKLFFGSGTQLSVL.

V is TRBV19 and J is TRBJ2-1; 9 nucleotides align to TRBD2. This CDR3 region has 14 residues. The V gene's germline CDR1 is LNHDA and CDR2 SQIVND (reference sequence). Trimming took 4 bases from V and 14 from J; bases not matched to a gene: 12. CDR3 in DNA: TGTGCCAGTAGTAGCGGGGGGGCAGCCGCGATCGAGTTCTTC. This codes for CASSSGGAAAIEFF.

The CDR3 region is CASSVEGGELFF. DNA of the CDR3: TGTGCCAGCAGTGTAGAAGGCGGGGAGCTGTTTTTT. V and J are TRBV2 and TRBJ2-2; D is ambiguous. The CDR3 covers 12 residues. Germline V lookup: CDR1 SNHLY, CDR2 FYNNEI. Trimming took off 4 bases at V and 7 bases at J, with 7 bases between the two ends.

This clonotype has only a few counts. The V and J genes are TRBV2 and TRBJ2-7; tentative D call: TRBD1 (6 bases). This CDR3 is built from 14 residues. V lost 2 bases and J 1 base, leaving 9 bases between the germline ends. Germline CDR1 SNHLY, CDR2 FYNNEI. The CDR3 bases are TGTGCCAGCAGTGAACTGGGGGCGTCCTACGAGCAGTACGTC. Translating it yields CASSELGASYEQYV.

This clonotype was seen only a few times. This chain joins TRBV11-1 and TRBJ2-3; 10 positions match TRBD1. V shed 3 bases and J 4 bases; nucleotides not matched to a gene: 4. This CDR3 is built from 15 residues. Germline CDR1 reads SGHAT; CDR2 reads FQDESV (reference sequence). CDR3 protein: CASSLGDRGSDTQYF. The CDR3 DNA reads TGTGCCAGCAGCTTGGGGGACAGGGGTTCAGATACGCAGTATTTT.

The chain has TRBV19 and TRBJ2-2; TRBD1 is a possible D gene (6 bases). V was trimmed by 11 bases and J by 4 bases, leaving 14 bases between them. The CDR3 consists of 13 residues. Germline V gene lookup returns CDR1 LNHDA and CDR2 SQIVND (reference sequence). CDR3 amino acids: CAPDRRSTGELFF. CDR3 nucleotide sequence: TGTGCCCCGGACAGAAGATCCACCGGGGAGCTGTTTTTT.

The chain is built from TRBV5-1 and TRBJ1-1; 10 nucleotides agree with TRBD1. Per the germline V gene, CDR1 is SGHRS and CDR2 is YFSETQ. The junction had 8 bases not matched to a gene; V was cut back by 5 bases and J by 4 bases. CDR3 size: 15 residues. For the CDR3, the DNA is TGCGCCAGCAGATCCGGGACAGGGGAGGGCACTGAAGCTTTCTTT. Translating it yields CASRSGTGEGTEAFF. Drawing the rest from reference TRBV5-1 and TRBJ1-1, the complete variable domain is KAGVTQTPRYLIKTRGQQVTLSCSPISGHRSVSWYQQTPGQGLQFLFEYFSETQRNKGNFPGRFSGRQFSNSRSEMNVSTLELGDSALYLCASRSGTGEGTEAFFGQGTRLTVV.

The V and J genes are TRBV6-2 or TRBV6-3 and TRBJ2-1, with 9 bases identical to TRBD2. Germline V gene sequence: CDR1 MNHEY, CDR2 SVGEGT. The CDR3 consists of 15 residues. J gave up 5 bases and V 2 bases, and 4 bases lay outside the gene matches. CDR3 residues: CASSYPAGGHNEQFF. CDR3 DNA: TGTGCCAGCAGTTACCCAGCGGGGGGCCACAATGAGCAGTTCTTC.

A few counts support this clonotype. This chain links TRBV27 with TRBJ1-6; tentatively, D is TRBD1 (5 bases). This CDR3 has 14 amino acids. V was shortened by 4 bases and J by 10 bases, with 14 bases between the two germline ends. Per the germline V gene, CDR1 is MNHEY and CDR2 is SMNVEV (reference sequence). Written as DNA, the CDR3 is TGTGCCAGCAGTTACCGGGACGACGGGTCACCCCTCCACTTT. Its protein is CASSYRDDGSPLHF.

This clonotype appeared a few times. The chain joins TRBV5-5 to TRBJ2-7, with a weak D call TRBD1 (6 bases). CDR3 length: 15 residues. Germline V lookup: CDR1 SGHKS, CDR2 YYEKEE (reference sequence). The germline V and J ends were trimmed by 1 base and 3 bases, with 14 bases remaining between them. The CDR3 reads CASSLSGVIGYEQYV. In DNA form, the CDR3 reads TGTGCCAGCAGCTTGTCAGGGGTGATTGGCTACGAGCAGTACGTC.

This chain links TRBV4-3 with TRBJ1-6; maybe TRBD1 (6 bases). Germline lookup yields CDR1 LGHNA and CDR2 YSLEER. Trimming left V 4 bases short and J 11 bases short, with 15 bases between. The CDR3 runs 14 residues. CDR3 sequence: CASSPTTGRAPLHF. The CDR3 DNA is TGCGCCAGCAGCCCAACGACAGGTCGGGCACCCCTCCACTTT.

The CDR3 DNA reads TGTGCCAGCGCCCGCTCAGGGCAGGATCAGCCCCAGCATTTT. It yields the protein CASARSGQDQPQHF. The chain is built from TRBV18 and TRBJ1-5; a weak D match, TRBD1 (5 bases). The CDR3 is 14 amino acids. CDR1 is KGHSH, CDR2 LQKENI, per germline. Trimming shortened V by 8 bases and J by 5 bases, and 16 bases separated the two germline ends.

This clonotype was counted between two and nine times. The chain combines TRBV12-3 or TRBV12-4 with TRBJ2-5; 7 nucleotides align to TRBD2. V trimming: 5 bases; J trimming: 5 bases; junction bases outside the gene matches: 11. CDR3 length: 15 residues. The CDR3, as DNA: TGTGCCAGCAGTCCCATCTATGGGGGGGGGGAGACCCAGTACTTC. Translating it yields CASSPIYGGGETQYF.

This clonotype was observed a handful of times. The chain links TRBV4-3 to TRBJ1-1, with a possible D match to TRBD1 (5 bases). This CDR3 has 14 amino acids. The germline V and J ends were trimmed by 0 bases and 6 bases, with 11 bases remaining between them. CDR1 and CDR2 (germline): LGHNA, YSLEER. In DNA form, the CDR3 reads TGCGCCAGCAGCCAAGAAAGGGGACGAGCTGAAGCTTTCTTT. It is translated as CASSQERGRAEAFF.